These T cell receptor beta chains were read from a single sample in a study of human T cells and chemical hapten exposure. Via MiXCR, TCRdb re-called the RACE reads, giving one row per CDR3 protein. Among about 26,000 distinct CDR3 sequences, 8.5% to 9.5% were seen once, and the ten largest hold roughly 7%. This material consisted of whole blood, taken in connection with sensitization to the hapten diphenylcyclopropenone (DPC). Every receptor here comes from a man under 40 with alopecia areata. Some clones in this sample may be carry-over from other donors' samples. CDR3s include the opening cysteine and the closing phenylalanine or tryptophan. The order of the fields is clone size, D gene, CDR3 length, V gene, J gene, CDR3 DNA, CDR3 protein. D genes are given only for firm matches. Only some rows state a clone size, as once, few, many or a class for expanded clones.

abundance: many
d_gene: NA
len: 18
v_gene: TRBV20-1
j_gene: TRBJ2-2
CDR3nt: TGCAGTGCTAGAGGGGCTTTCCAAGGGTTATTGAACACCGGGGAGCTGTTTTTT
CDR3aa: CSARGAFQGLLNTGELFF

abundance: few
d_gene: TRBD2
len: 15
v_gene: TRBV24-1
j_gene: TRBJ2-1
CDR3nt: TGTGCCACCCGCCCGACTAGCGGCTCCTACAATGAGCAGTTCTTC
CDR3aa: CATRPTSGSYNEQFF

abundance: many
d_gene: TRBD1
len: 13
v_gene: TRBV5-1
j_gene: TRBJ2-3
CDR3nt: TGCGCCAGCACCTTACAGGGGACAGATACGCAGTATTTT
CDR3aa: CASTLQGTDTQYF

abundance: many
d_gene: TRBD1
len: 16
v_gene: TRBV13
j_gene: TRBJ2-5
CDR3nt: TGTGCCAGCAGCTTACACCGGGACAGGGGTAGTGAAGCCCAGTACTTC
CDR3aa: CASSLHRDRGSEAQYF

abundance: NA
d_gene: TRBD1
len: 17
v_gene: TRBV9
j_gene: TRBJ2-3
CDR3nt: TGTGCCAGCAGCTCCTCCCCCGGGACAGGGGGGACAGATACGCAGTATTTT
CDR3aa: CASSSSPGTGGTDTQYF

abundance: NA
d_gene: NA
len: 16
v_gene: TRBV12-3/TRBV12-4
j_gene: TRBJ2-7
CDR3nt: TGTGCCAGCAGTTTCGGCCCCTGGGACCGAGGCTACGAGCAGTACTTC
CDR3aa: CASSFGPWDRGYEQYF

abundance: NA
d_gene: NA
len: 16
v_gene: TRBV7-2
j_gene: TRBJ2-7
CDR3nt: TGTGCCAGCAGCTTAGGTCGCAGGGGAGAAATCTACGAGCAGTACTTC
CDR3aa: CASSLGRRGEIYEQYF

abundance: few
d_gene: NA
len: 14
v_gene: TRBV14
j_gene: TRBJ1-1
CDR3nt: TGTGCCAGCAGTCGGACGAAAATGAACACTGAAGCTTTCTTT
CDR3aa: CASSRTKMNTEAFF

abundance: many
d_gene: TRBD2
len: 16
v_gene: TRBV15
j_gene: TRBJ2-2
CDR3nt: TGTGCCACCAGCACCTCTAGCGGGAGTCGGACCGGGGAGCTGTTTTTT
CDR3aa: CATSTSSGSRTGELFF

abundance: few
d_gene: TRBD2
len: 16
v_gene: TRBV5-1
j_gene: TRBJ2-5
CDR3nt: TGCGCCAGCAGCGAGACTAGCGGGGTCGGCCAAGAGACCCAGTACTTC
CDR3aa: CASSETSGVGQETQYF

abundance: NA
d_gene: TRBD2
len: 16
v_gene: TRBV2
j_gene: TRBJ2-3
CDR3nt: TGTGCCAGCAGTGAAAGCGGAGCGGGGGGCACAGATACGCAGTATTTT
CDR3aa: CASSESGAGGTDTQYF

abundance: NA
d_gene: TRBD2
len: 14
v_gene: TRBV7-2
j_gene: TRBJ2-5
CDR3nt: TGTGCCAGCAGCTCGTGGACTAGTTTCGAGACCCAGTACTTC
CDR3aa: CASSSWTSFETQYF

abundance: many
d_gene: NA
len: 14
v_gene: TRBV4-1
j_gene: TRBJ1-1
CDR3nt: TGCGCCAGCAGCCAAGGAGAAAGGTACACTGAAGCTTTCTTT
CDR3aa: CASSQGERYTEAFF

abundance: NA
d_gene: NA
len: 14
v_gene: TRBV20-1
j_gene: TRBJ2-7
CDR3nt: TGCAGTGCTAGTCGCAGCGGGTATACCTACGAGCAGTACTTC
CDR3aa: CSASRSGYTYEQYF

abundance: many
d_gene: NA
len: 13
v_gene: TRBV20-1
j_gene: TRBJ1-1
CDR3nt: TGCAGTGCCCACGACAGGTCGTGGACTGAAGCTTTCTTT
CDR3aa: CSAHDRSWTEAFF

abundance: NA
d_gene: TRBD2
len: 17
v_gene: TRBV3-1
j_gene: TRBJ2-1
CDR3nt: TGTGCCAGCAGCCCCACCATAGCGGGGGGCCGTGGCAATGAGCAGTTCTTC
CDR3aa: CASSPTIAGGRGNEQFF

abundance: many
d_gene: TRBD1
len: 15
v_gene: TRBV29-1
j_gene: TRBJ2-6
CDR3nt: TGCAGCGTCTTGGACAGGGGGTCTGGGGCCAACGTCCTGACTTTC
CDR3aa: CSVLDRGSGANVLTF

abundance: many
d_gene: NA
len: 16
v_gene: TRBV19
j_gene: TRBJ2-1
CDR3nt: TGTGCCAGTAGTATAGATTCGGGCAAACTATACAATGAGCAGTTCTTC
CDR3aa: CASSIDSGKLYNEQFF

abundance: many
d_gene: NA
len: 14
v_gene: TRBV6-5
j_gene: TRBJ1-4
CDR3nt: TGTGCCAGCAGTTACTCGGGGAATAATGAAAAACTGTTTTTT
CDR3aa: CASSYSGNNEKLFF

abundance: many
d_gene: TRBD1
len: 16
v_gene: TRBV18
j_gene: TRBJ1-1
CDR3nt: TGTGCCAGCTCATCTCTAGCATCGACAGGGGAAACGGGCGCTTTCTTT
CDR3aa: CASSSLASTGETGAFF

abundance: many
d_gene: TRBD2
len: 17
v_gene: TRBV7-6
j_gene: TRBJ2-2
CDR3nt: TGTGCCAGCAGCCACCGACTAGCGGGAGTGAAAACCGGGGAGCTGTTTTTT
CDR3aa: CASSHRLAGVKTGELFF

abundance: many
d_gene: NA
len: 16
v_gene: TRBV18
j_gene: TRBJ1-1
CDR3nt: TGTGCCAGCTCACCACCCCACTCTGGAGGTGTCACTGAAGCTTTCTTT
CDR3aa: CASSPPHSGGVTEAFF

abundance: few
d_gene: NA
len: 17
v_gene: TRBV7-9
j_gene: TRBJ2-1
CDR3nt: TGTGCCAGCAGCTCCCCCGGGGGCCAGCTCGCCTACAATGAGCAGTTCTTC
CDR3aa: CASSSPGGQLAYNEQFF

abundance: few
d_gene: NA
len: 13
v_gene: TRBV6-2/TRBV6-3
j_gene: TRBJ2-7
CDR3nt: TGTGCCAGCAGTTACTCTTGGCCCTACGAGCAGTACTTC
CDR3aa: CASSYSWPYEQYF

abundance: few
d_gene: TRBD1
len: 18
v_gene: TRBV6-5
j_gene: TRBJ2-3
CDR3nt: TGTGCCAGCAGTTACTCGAGGGGGACAGGGGCGGTCGCAGATACGCAGTATTTT
CDR3aa: CASSYSRGTGAVADTQYF

abundance: NA
d_gene: TRBD2
len: 18
v_gene: TRBV6-6
j_gene: TRBJ2-3
CDR3nt: TGTGCCAGCAGTTACCCTTCGGCGGGAGGGGGTGGCACAGATACGCAGTATTTT
CDR3aa: CASSYPSAGGGGTDTQYF